The clone carrying this T cell receptor beta chain came up a few times. These data belong to a study of blood T cell repertoires in COVID-19. Study context: The analysed material was cDNA or gDNA that came from T cells, B-cell-depleted T cells, or PBMCs.

Data came from immunoSEQ multiplex PCR; TCRdb stores just in-frame clones and leaves some out. The sample consists of under 150,000 clones, around four fifths of them appearing once. From germline, CDR1 is SGHRS and CDR2 YFSETQ. The CDR3 spans 14 residues. With 0 bases clipped from V and 6 bases from J, the junction kept 2 bases outside the gene matches. This TCR came from a man aged 80 or over with active or convalescent COVID-19. This sequence joins TRBV5-1 and TRBJ2-2, with 7 bases lining up with TRBD1. Sequences were obtained from peripheral blood. CDR3: CASSLATGSGELFF. DNA for the CDR3: TGCGCCAGCAGCTTGGCGACAGGGTCCGGGGAGCTGTTTTTT.